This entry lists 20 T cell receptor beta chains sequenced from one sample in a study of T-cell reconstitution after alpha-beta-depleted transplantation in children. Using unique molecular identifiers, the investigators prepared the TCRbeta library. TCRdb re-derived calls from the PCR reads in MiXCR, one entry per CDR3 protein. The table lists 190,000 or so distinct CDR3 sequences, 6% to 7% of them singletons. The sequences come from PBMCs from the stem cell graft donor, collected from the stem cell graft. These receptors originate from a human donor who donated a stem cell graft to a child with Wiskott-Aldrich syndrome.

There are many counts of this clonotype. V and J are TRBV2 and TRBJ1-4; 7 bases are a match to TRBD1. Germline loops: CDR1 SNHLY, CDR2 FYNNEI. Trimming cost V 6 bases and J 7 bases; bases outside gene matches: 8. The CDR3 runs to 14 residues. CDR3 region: CASSENRDSEKLFF. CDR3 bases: TGTGCCAGCAGCGAAAACCGGGACAGTGAAAAACTGTTTTTT.

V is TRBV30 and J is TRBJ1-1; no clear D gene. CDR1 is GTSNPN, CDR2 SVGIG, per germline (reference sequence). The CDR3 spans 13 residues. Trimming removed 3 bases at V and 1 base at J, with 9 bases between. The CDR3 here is CAWRRDWNTEAFF. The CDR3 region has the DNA TGTGCCTGGAGGAGGGATTGGAACACTGAAGCTTTCTTT.

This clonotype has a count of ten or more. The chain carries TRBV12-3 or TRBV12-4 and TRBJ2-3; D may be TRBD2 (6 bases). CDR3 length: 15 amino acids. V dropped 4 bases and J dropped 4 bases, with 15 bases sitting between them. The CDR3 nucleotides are TGTGCCAGCAGTTCCAATGGGGGGAGCGCAGATACGCAGTATTTT. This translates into CASSSNGGSADTQYF.

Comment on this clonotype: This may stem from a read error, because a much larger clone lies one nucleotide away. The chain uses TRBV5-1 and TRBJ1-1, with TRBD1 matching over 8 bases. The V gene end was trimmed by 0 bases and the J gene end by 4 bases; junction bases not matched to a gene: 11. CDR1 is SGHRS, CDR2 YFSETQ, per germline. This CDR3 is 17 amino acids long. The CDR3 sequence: CASSLGTGSRVGTEAFF. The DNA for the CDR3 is TGCGCCAGCAGCTTGGGGACAGGGAGCCGGGTCGGCACTGAAGCTTTCTTT. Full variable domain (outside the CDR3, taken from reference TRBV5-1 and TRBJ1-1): KAGVTQTPRYLIKTRGQQVTLSCSPISGHRSVSWYQQTPGQGLQFLFEYFSETQRNKGNFPGRFSGRQFSNSRSEMNVSTLELGDSALYLCASSLGTGSRVGTEAFFGQGTRLTVV.

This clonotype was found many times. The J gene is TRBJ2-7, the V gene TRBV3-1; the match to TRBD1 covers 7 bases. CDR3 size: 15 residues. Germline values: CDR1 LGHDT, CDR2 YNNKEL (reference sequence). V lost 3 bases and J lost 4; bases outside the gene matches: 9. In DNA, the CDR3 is TGTGCCAGCAGCCATCGACAGGGAGCGGTTTACGAGCAGTACTTC. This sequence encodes CASSHRQGAVYEQYF.

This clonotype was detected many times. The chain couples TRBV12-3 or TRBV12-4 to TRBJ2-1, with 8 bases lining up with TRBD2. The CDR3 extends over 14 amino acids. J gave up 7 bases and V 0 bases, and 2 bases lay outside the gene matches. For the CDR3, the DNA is TGTGCCAGCAGTTTAGCGCCTAGCGGGAATGAGCAGTTCTTC. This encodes CASSLAPSGNEQFF.

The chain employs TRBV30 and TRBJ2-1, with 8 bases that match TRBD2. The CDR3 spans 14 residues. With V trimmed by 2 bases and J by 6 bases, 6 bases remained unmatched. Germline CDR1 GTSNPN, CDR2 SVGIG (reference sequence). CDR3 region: CAWSSGGPSNEQFF. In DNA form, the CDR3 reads TGTGCCTGGAGTTCGGGGGGGCCTAGCAATGAGCAGTTCTTC.

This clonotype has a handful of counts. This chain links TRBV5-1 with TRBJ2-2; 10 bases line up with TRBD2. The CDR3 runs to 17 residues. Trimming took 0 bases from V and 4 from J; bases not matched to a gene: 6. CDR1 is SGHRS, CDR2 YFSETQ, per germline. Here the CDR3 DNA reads TGCGCCAGCAGCTTGGCTAGCGGGGGAGCGAGCACCGGGGAGCTGTTTTTT. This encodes CASSLASGGASTGELFF.

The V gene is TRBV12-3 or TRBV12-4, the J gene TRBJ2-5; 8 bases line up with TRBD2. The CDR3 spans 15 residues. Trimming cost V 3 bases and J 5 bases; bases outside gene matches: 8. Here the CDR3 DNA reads TGTGCCAGCAGTTTTTCCGCGGGAGGAGTGGAGACCCAGTACTTC. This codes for CASSFSAGGVETQYF.

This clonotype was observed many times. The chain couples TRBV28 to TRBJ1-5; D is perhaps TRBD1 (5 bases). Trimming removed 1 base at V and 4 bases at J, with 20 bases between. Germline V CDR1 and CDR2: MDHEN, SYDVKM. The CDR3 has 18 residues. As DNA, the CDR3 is TGTGCCAGCAGTTTATCCCCCTTCGATGGTAGGGGTAATCAGCCCCAGCATTTT. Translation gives CASSLSPFDGRGNQPQHF.

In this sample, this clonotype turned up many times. This CDR3 reads CASSFGPRETQYF. In nucleotides, the CDR3 is TGTGCCAGCAGTTTCGGGCCAAGAGAGACCCAGTACTTC. The chain couples TRBV12-3 or TRBV12-4 to TRBJ2-5; D unresolved. The CDR3 has 13 amino acids. V shed 3 bases and J shed 4 bases, with 9 bases lying between them.

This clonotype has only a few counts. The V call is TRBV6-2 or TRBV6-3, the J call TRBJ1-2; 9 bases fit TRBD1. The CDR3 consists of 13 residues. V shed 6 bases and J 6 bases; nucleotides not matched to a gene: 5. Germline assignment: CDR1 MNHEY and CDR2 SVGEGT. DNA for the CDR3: TGTGCCAGCAGGACTACAGGGGGCAATGGCTACACCTTC. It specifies CASRTTGGNGYTF.

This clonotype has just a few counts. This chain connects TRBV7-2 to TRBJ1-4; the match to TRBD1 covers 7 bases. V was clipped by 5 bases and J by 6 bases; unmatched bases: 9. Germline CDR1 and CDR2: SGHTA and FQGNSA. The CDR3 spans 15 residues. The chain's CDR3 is CASSPRTGTDEKLFF. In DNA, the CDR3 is TGTGCCAGCAGCCCCCGGACAGGCACAGATGAAAAACTGTTTTTT.

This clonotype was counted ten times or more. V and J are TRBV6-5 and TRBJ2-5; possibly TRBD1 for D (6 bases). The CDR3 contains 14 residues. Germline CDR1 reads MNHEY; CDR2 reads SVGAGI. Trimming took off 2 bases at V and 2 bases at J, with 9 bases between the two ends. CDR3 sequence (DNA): TGTGCCAGCAGTTACGTCCAGGGGCAAGAGACCCAGTACTTC. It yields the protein CASSYVQGQETQYF.

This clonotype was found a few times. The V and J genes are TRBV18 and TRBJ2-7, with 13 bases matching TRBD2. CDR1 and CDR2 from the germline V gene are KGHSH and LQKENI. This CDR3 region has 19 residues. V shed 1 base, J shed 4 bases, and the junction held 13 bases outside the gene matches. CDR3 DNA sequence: TGTGCCAGCTCACCACGACCCGGGACTAGCGGGAACAGGAGGTACGAGCAGTACTTC. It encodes CASSPRPGTSGNRRYEQYF.

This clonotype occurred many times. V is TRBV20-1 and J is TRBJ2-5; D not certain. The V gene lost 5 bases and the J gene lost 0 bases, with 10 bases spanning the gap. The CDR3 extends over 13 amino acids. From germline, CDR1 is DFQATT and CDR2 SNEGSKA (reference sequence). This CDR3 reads CSAPLPYQETQYF. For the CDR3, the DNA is TGCAGTGCTCCCTTACCGTACCAAGAGACCCAGTACTTC.

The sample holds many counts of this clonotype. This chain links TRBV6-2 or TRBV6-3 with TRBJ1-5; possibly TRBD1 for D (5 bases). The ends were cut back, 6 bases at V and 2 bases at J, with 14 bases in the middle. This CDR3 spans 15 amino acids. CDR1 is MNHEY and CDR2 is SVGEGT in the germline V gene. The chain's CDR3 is CASRGGPLGNQPQHF. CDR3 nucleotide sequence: TGTGCCAGCAGGGGGGGACCCTTGGGCAATCAGCCCCAGCATTTT.

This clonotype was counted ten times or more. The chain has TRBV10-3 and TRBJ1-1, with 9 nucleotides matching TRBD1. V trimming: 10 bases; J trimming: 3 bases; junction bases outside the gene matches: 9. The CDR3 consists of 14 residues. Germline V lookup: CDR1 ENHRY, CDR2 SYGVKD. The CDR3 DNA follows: TGTGCCACGCGAGAGTGGGACAGGGACACTGAAGCTTTCTTT. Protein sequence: CATREWDRDTEAFF.

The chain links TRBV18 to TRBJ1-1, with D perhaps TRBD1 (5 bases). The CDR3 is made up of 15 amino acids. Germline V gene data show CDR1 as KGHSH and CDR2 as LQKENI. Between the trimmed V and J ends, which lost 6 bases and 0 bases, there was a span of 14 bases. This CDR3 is CASSPIWGLNTEAFF. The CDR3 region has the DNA TGTGCCAGCTCTCCAATTTGGGGGTTGAACACTGAAGCTTTCTTT.

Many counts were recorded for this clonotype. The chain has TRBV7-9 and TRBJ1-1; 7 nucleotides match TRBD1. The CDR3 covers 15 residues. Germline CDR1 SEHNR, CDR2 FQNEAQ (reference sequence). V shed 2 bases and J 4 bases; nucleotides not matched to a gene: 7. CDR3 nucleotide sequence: TGTGCCAGCAGCTTACTGACAGGGTTGATCACTGAAGCTTTCTTT. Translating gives CASSLLTGLITEAFF. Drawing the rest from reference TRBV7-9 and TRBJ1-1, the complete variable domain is DTGVSQNPRHKITKRGQNVTFRCDPISEHNRLYWYRQTLGQGPEFLTYFQNEAQLEKSRLLSDRFSAERPKGSFSTLEIQRTEQGDSAMYLCASSLLTGLITEAFFGQGTRLTVV.